This T cell receptor (beta chain) emerged from a study of CD8+ T cells in alopecia areata. At the level of the study: Administration of oral tofacitinib to treated patients was at 5 to 10 mg twice daily. The share of scalp area affected provided the severity score for treated patients.

General study points: On tofacitinib, scalp and blood still held many of the expanded lesional clones.

The CDR3 is made up of 12 amino acids. Trimming stripped 5 bases from V and 5 bases from J, with 9 bases between. Germline V lookup: CDR1 SGHAT, CDR2 FQNNGV. This clone came up a few times. Antigen unknown. Treatment of the sample: oral pan-JAK inhibitor, 5-10 mg twice daily. RNA extraction and reverse transcription yielded cDNA as sequencing template. The assay was immunoSEQ multiplex PCR, and TCRdb's table has in-frame clones only and misses some. Counted here are around 170,000 clones, approximately 50% occurring once; the ten biggest clones make up about a tenth. This chain links TRBV11-2 with TRBJ1-2; unclear D gene. The receptor's source is a human donor with alopecia areata. The source was CD8+ T cells sorted from blood, collected at week 52, from a patient treated with tofacitinib. CDR3 sequence: CASSMAGYGYTF. In DNA form, the CDR3 reads TGTGCCAGCAGCATGGCGGGTTATGGCTACACCTTC.